A selection of T cell receptor beta chains follows, all from one sample in a study of control samples from healthy donors and cancer patients. Measured with immunoSEQ multiplex PCR; TCRdb has only the in-frame clones, and not every one. The sample carries some 120,000 clones, roughly 91% recorded once. The material sequenced was PBMCs. The receptors were sampled from a man aged 50 to 60 with head and neck cancer. CDR3s include the opening cysteine and the closing phenylalanine or tryptophan. The D gene is left open where the match is weak. Clone size is shown for a subset of rows, as once, few, many or a class of expanded clone.

j_call v_call d_call clone_size cdr3_nt cdr3_aa
TRBJ1-5 TRBV6-2/TRBV6-3 - - TGTGCCAGCAGTTTGGTCGTAAATCAGCCCCAGCATTTT CASSLVVNQPQHF
TRBJ1-6 TRBV28 - - TGTGCCAGCACTTACACCTCCTATAATTCACCCCTCCACTTT CASTYTSYNSPLHF
TRBJ2-1 TRBV5-4 - once TGTGCCAGCAGCTTGGTGGTGGGTGCTAATGAGCAGTTCTTC CASSLVVGANEQFF
TRBJ2-5 TRBV5-1 TRBD2 - TGCGCCAGCAGCTTGGGAGTAGCGGGGGGGTCAGAGACCCAGTACTTC CASSLGVAGGSETQYF
TRBJ1-2 TRBV27 - - TGTGCCAGCAGGAGAAAGGGGGACGGATCCTATGGCTACACCTTC CASRRKGDGSYGYTF
TRBJ2-2 TRBV12-1 - - - CASSFGRGAWELFF
TRBJ1-1 TRBV18 - - TGTGCCAGCTCGCGAACAGAGAACACTGAAGCTTTCTTT CASSRTENTEAFF
TRBJ2-7 TRBV6-1 TRBD1 - TGTGCCAGCAGTGAGACGACAGGGGGCTCTTACGAGCAGTACTTC CASSETTGGSYEQYF
TRBJ1-4 TRBV7-9 - - TGTGCCAGCAGCCAGACAGAGTTAAATGAAAAACTGTTTTTT CASSQTELNEKLFF
TRBJ1-1 TRBV13 - - TGTGCCAGCAGCTTAGGTCACAGGAACACTGAAGCTTTCTTT CASSLGHRNTEAFF
TRBJ2-3 TRBV19 - - TGTGCCAGTAGGAACAGGGTCAGGAGCACAGATACGCAGTATTTT CASRNRVRSTDTQYF
TRBJ2-5 TRBV27 TRBD2 - TGTGCCAGCAGTTTAGGCGGGGGTATACAAGAGACCCAGTACTTC CASSLGGGIQETQYF
TRBJ2-2 TRBV7-9 - - TGTGCCAGCAGCCAGAGGGGCGAGAACACCGGGGAGCTGTTTTTT CASSQRGENTGELFF
TRBJ1-4 TRBV5-1 TRBD1 - TGCGCCAGCAGCCTCACCGGACAGGGTTCTAATGAAAAACTGTTTTTT CASSLTGQGSNEKLFF
TRBJ2-5 TRBV5-4 - - TGTGCCAGCAGCTTGGGGGTTGAGACCCAGTACTTC CASSLGVETQYF
TRBJ2-3 TRBV11-2 - - TGTGCCAGCAGCTTTAGAAGAGTAGGTACGCAGTATTTT CASSFRRVGTQYF
TRBJ1-1 TRBV18 TRBD1 - TGTGCCAGCTCCCCCGGGACAGGGGGCTTCGCTTTCTTT CASSPGTGGFAFF
TRBJ2-1 TRBV24-1 TRBD1 - TGTGCCACCAGTGACCTCGGAGTGAGGGACAGCGATTACAATGAGCAGTTCTTC CATSDLGVRDSDYNEQFF
TRBJ1-2 TRBV28 - - TGTGCCAGCGGGGGTGGCTACACCTTC CASGGGYTF
TRBJ1-2 TRBV5-1 - once TGCGCCAGCAGCTTGGGGAAGTCTGAGGGCTACACCTTC CASSLGKSEGYTF
TRBJ2-3 TRBV5-8 TRBD1 - TGTGCCAGCAGCTCAGGGACAGGGACAGCAGATACGCAGTATTTT CASSSGTGTADTQYF
TRBJ1-1 TRBV6-4 - - TGTGCCAGCAGTCCGCGGGAAGGGGTGAACACTGAAGCTTTCTTT CASSPREGVNTEAFF
TRBJ2-7 TRBV7-9 - - TGTGCCAGCAGCTTAGACGGGGCCCTCTCTTACGAGCAGTACTTC CASSLDGALSYEQYF
TRBJ1-1 TRBV9 TRBD1 - TGTGCCAGCAGCCCATCGGGACAGGGGAACACTGAAGCTTTCTTT CASSPSGQGNTEAFF
TRBJ1-5 TRBV4-2 - once TGTGCCAGCAGCCAAGACCCAACAGGGTATAGCAATCAGCCCCAGCATTTT CASSQDPTGYSNQPQHF
TRBJ1-1 TRBV28 - - TGTGCCAGCAGCCTCCGGGGGACTGAAGCTTTCTTT CASSLRGTEAFF
TRBJ2-2 TRBV19 - - TGTGCCAGTACCCTCGGACCTTGGATCACCGGGGAGCTGTTTTTT CASTLGPWITGELFF
TRBJ2-1 TRBV5-1 TRBD2 - TGCGCCAGCTGGGCAGCGGGGGGTATTGGATCCTACAATGAGCAGTTCTTC CASWAAGGIGSYNEQFF
TRBJ1-5 TRBV4-3 - - TGCGCCAGCAGCGGGGGAGGTAATCAGCCCCAGCATTTT CASSGGGNQPQHF
TRBJ2-1 TRBV4-1 - - TGCGCCAGCAGCCAATGGGCGGAGGACAATGAGCAGTTCTTC CASSQWAEDNEQFF
TRBJ1-1 TRBV30 TRBD1 - TGTGCCCTCGACAGGGGGGTATCTGAAGCTTTCTTT CALDRGVSEAFF
TRBJ2-3 TRBV19 - once TGTGCCAGTAGTATAGATCCCCCGGGGGTAGGGGGATACACAGATACGCAGTATTTT CASSIDPPGVGGYTDTQYF
TRBJ2-3 TRBV29-1 - once TGCAGCGTGCCGAGATTGGGGGATACGCAGTATTTT CSVPRLGDTQYF
TRBJ2-7 TRBV5-1 TRBD2 - TGCGCCAGCAGCTTGGGGGGAGGGTTAGCCCCCTACGAGCAGTACTTC CASSLGGGLAPYEQYF
TRBJ1-1 TRBV2 - once TGTGCCAGCAGGAGGTTATACGGCACTGAAGCTTTCTTT CASRRLYGTEAFF
TRBJ2-1 TRBV5-8 TRBD2 - TGTGCCAGCAGCGAGGGGACTAGCGGGGTTTACAATGAGCAGTTCTTC CASSEGTSGVYNEQFF
TRBJ2-2 TRBV4-3 - - TGCGCCAGCAGCCAAGAATTGGAGACACACGCCGGGGAGCTGTTTTTT CASSQELETHAGELFF
TRBJ2-5 TRBV7-3 - - TGTGCCAGCAGGTCCGTCAACCAAGAGACCCAGTACTTC CASRSVNQETQYF
TRBJ1-6 TRBV30 - - TGTGCCTGGAGTCAAGGCTCCTATAATTCACCCCTCCACTTT CAWSQGSYNSPLHF
TRBJ2-7 TRBV28 - - TGTGCCAGCAGTTACCCCGGGACACGCTCCTACGAGCAGTACTTC CASSYPGTRSYEQYF
TRBJ2-3 TRBV5-1 - - TGCGCCAGCAGGCGGGACAGTACTAGCACAGATACGCAGTATTTT CASRRDSTSTDTQYF
TRBJ2-3 TRBV7-2 TRBD1 - TGTGCCAGCGGACAGGGGGGGGATACGCAGTATTTT CASGQGGDTQYF
TRBJ2-7 TRBV6-2/TRBV6-3 TRBD1 - TGTGCCAGCAGCGACCTAACAGGGGTGGAGTCCTACGAGCAGTACTTC CASSDLTGVESYEQYF
TRBJ1-2 TRBV7-9 TRBD1 - TGTGCCAGCAGCCACGGACAGGTAAAGTTAGTGGATGGCTACACCTTC CASSHGQVKLVDGYTF
TRBJ2-1 TRBV9 - once TGTGCCAGCAGCGTAGTGGGGGAGGTCGGTGAGCAGTTCTTC CASSVVGEVGEQFF
TRBJ2-3 TRBV19 - - TGTGCCAGTAGTATAGCAAGGTTGCGGGGTCCCCATACGCAGTATTTT CASSIARLRGPHTQYF
TRBJ2-7 TRBV6-1 - - TGTGCCAGCAGTGAAGCGCTTCGGGCAGGGTTCGGCGAGCAGTACTTC CASSEALRAGFGEQYF
TRBJ1-1 TRBV7-2 - - TGTGCCAGCAGCCGCCTCGTCCAGCACACTGAAGCTTTCTTT CASSRLVQHTEAFF
TRBJ2-5 TRBV6-6 - - TGTGCCAGCAGCCCCCAGGGGGAGACCCAGTACTTC CASSPQGETQYF